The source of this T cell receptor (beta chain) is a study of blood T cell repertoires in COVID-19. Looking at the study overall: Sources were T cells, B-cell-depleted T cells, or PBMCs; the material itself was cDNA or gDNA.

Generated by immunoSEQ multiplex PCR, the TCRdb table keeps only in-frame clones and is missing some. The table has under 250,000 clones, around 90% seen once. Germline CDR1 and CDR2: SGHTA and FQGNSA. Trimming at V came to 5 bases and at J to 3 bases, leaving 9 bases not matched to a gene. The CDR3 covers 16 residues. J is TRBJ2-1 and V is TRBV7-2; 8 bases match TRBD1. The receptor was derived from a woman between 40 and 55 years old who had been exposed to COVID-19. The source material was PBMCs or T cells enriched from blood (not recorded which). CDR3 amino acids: CASSDPPGTGYNEQFF. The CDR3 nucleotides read TGTGCCAGCAGCGACCCTCCCGGGACAGGCTACAATGAGCAGTTCTTC.